The source of this T cell receptor (beta chain) is a study of T cells in Graves' hyperthyroidism and ophthalmopathy. This clonotype was seen more than once but under ten times. Exclusion of a patient resulted from uncontrolled infection, other autoimmune disease, pregnancy or lactation. Using RNA transcripts as the source, TCR beta CDR3 regions were amplified. The HTBI primer set served for first-round RT-PCR of the TCR CDR3. TCRdb analysed the multiplex PCR reads with MiXCR anew, one entry per CDR3 protein. The sample lists about half a million distinct CDR3 sequences, around 21% occurring once. V shed 3 bases and J shed 6 bases, with 13 bases lying between them. The CDR3 is 15 amino acids. CDR1 and CDR2 (germline): KGHDR, SFDVKD.

This receptor was taken from a man younger than 35 with Graves' hyperthyroidism. The material sequenced was blood. The J gene is TRBJ2-2, the V gene TRBV24-1; D perhaps matches TRBD1 (6 bases). The CDR3 region has the DNA TGTGCCACCAGTGATGGGGGACAAGCCCCCGGGGAGCTGTTTTTT. This codes for CATSDGGQAPGELFF.